This TCR beta chain originates from a study of monozygotic twins with inflammatory bowel disease (dated by TCRdb to the late 2010s). About the investigation overall: The complete study included 28 monozygotic twin pairs: 19 IBD-discordant Danish pairs and nine German pairs, of which four were IBD-concordant and five were IBD-discordant. The search for disease-associated traits relied mainly on comparing IBD patients with their genetically identical healthy co-twins within discordant pairs. Each individual had, on average, about 151 000 unique TCRalpha sequences and 181 000 unique TCRbeta sequences available for analysis.

From each donor, an approximately 2.3 ml peripheral blood sample was collected into PAXgene tubes and kept at -80 degrees C. Total RNA was isolated from whole blood with the PAXgene blood miRNA kit on an automated QIAcube, without T cell sorting. Peripheral blood from monozygotic twin pairs concordant or discordant for inflammatory bowel disease was subjected to deep TCRalpha and TCRbeta repertoire profiling with unique molecular barcoding. For every twin pair, smoking habits were documented, and each individual was categorised as a current, former or never smoker. CDR1 and CDR2 are drawn from the germline V gene (reference sequence): SEHNR, FQNEAQ. The CDR3 sequence holds 14 residues, the cysteine and phenylalanine included. The coding DNA is unavailable. Regarding this clonotype: The antigen this receptor binds is unknown.

Summary of the overall study and its limitations: TCRbeta repertoire diversity, by inverse Simpson index, was decreased in IBD patients compared with their healthy co-twins. The analysis was unable to tell different T cell subtypes apart. Compared with healthy twins, IBD patients shared fewer clonotypes with other individuals, and the difference was most pronounced in patients with signs of disease activity. The results gave no support for a single strong signal or clonotype linked to IBD. Because patients were on differing immunosuppressive treatments, the repertoires may have picked up extra background noise and inter-individual variability. Repertoire similarity did not differ between concordant and discordant twins, possibly due to limited statistical power.

Library preparation employed 5' RACE. For each TCR library, approximately 4,000 ng of total RNA was used. cDNA was synthesized with SMARTScribe reverse transcriptase in eight separate reactions per sample. During cDNA synthesis, unique molecular identifiers containing a 6-nucleotide sample barcode were introduced by template switching. TCRalpha and TCRbeta cDNA was amplified in two nested PCRs of about 17 and 10 cycles, and bead purification was carried out after each PCR. Before amplification, cDNA was treated with uracil DNA-glycosylase and purified using the QIAquick PCR purification kit. In the second PCR, Illumina TruSeq-compatible adapters and sample-specific barcodes were added. Library quality and concentration were checked on TapeStation and Qubit, and libraries were pooled at approximately 5 ng each. Sequencing of the pooled libraries was done on an Illumina HiSeq2500 single-index Rapid Run using custom sequencing primers and 2 x 100 bp reads. In the source study's methods: UMI-based consensus assembly with MiGEC version 1.2.6 was used to correct PCR and sequencing errors. MiXCR version 2.1.1 handled V(D)J alignment, clonotype assembly and CDR3 extraction. Gene usage, clonotype sharing and MAIT/NKT TCR abundance were normalised by analysing the top 1000, 10 000 and 20 000 clonotypes per sample. Diversity was computed as the inverse Simpson index with the vegan R package after downsampling to 27 000 UMIs. Paired Mann-Whitney U tests were applied to discordant twin pairs, with Benjamini-Hochberg correction for multiple testing. The reads went through TCRdb reprocessing, and each CDR3 protein sequence gets one entry with no DNA. The V and J calls were determined by TCRdb, not by the authors. The sample table includes some 440,000 distinct CDR3 sequences. Clones ranked in the top ten supply roughly 2.2% of the sample.

Sequencing used blood. This receptor chain uses TRBV7-9 and TRBJ1-2. This TCR derives from a human donor with ulcerative colitis or Crohn's disease, or a healthy co-twin of an affected twin (not recorded which). The CDR3 region has the sequence CASSLRALPYGYTF.